This entry features one T cell receptor beta chain sequence. The entry originates in a study of blood T cell repertoires in COVID-19. Whole-study context: The study drew acute and convalescent COVID-19 samples from the United States, Italy and Spain. T cells, B-cell-depleted T cells, or PBMCs supplied cDNA or gDNA.

Sequenced by immunoSEQ multiplex PCR; TCRdb stores in-frame clones only, minus some. Of some 150,000 clones in the sample, roughly 84% were seen once. Trimming removed 3 bases from V and 0 bases from J; junction bases left unmatched: 11. The CDR3 has 19 amino acids. Germline V gene lookup returns CDR1 LGHDT and CDR2 YNNKEL (reference sequence). This clonotype originated in a woman aged 45 to 65 in a cohort sampled during active or convalescent COVID-19. Specimen: peripheral blood. The rearrangement joins TRBV3-1 (or the pseudogene TRBV3-2) to TRBJ2-2; 9 nucleotides match TRBD1. The CDR3 region is CASSHSWTGAYANTGELFF. CDR3 coding DNA: TGTGCCAGCAGCCACTCTTGGACAGGGGCCTACGCGAACACCGGGGAGCTGTTTTTT.